Following are 30 T cell receptor beta chains from one sample sequenced in a study of graft-versus-host responses after intestinal transplantation. Clones were read by immunoSEQ multiplex PCR, and TCRdb kept only the in-frame ones, dropping some. This table holds 55,000 to 75,000 clones, nearly 85% found once. These TCRs are of unknown antigen specificity. Here the sequenced sample was unstimulated CD4+ T cells sorted from spleen or lymph node cells, taken before transplant. All receptors derive from a human donor who was the organ donor for an intestinal transplant.

This clone was seen once. The V call is TRBV5-1, the J call TRBJ2-3, with 10 positions matching TRBD2. In germline, CDR1 is SGHRS, CDR2 YFSETQ. Germline trimming cut 0 bases from V and 1 base from J; bases unmatched to any gene: 8. The CDR3 loop spans 18 amino acids. Here the CDR3 DNA reads TGCGCCAGCAGCTTGGTTGGGCTAGCGGGGGCCCGCACAGATACGCAGTATTTT. Encoded protein: CASSLVGLAGARTDTQYF.

This clone was observed once. The chain couples TRBV2 to TRBJ2-3, with 8 bases aligning to TRBD2. The CDR3 contains 15 residues. Germline lookup yields CDR1 SNHLY and CDR2 FYNNEI. The V gene end was trimmed by 1 base and the J gene end by 7 bases; junction bases not matched to a gene: 7. The DNA of the CDR3 is TGTGCCAGCAGTGAAGTCCGGGGGGGCGGAAATACGCAGTATTTT. Translated: CASSEVRGGGNTQYF.

The chain employs TRBV19 and TRBJ1-2; TRBD1 might be the D (6 bases). Trimming took off 2 bases at V and 5 bases at J, with 21 bases between the two ends. Per germline, CDR1 LNHDA and CDR2 SQIVND (reference sequence). This CDR3 has 17 residues. CDR3 amino acids: CASSILQGPRSGYGYTF. CDR3 nucleotides: TGTGCCAGTAGTATACTACAGGGACCGCGCTCTGGGTATGGCTACACCTTC.

The chain carries TRBV2 and TRBJ2-2; D is possibly TRBD1 (6 bases). The CDR3 consists of 15 residues. Germline CDR1 and CDR2: SNHLY and FYNNEI. V lost 7 bases, J lost 1 base, and 13 bases lay in between. CDR3 sequence (DNA): TGTGCCAGCAATAGTATAGGGGGGAACACCGGGGAGCTGTTTTTT. This translates into CASNSIGGNTGELFF.

This clone was recorded only once. The V gene is TRBV30, the J gene TRBJ2-5, with a weak D call TRBD1 (5 bases). V was cut by 0 bases and J by 5 bases, with 7 bases left in between. This CDR3 is built from 12 residues. The germline gives CDR1 GTSNPN, CDR2 SVGIG (reference sequence). CDR3 protein: CAWSVQGETQYF. The CDR3 DNA is TGTGCCTGGAGTGTTCAGGGTGAGACCCAGTACTTC. Complete variable domain (other parts from reference TRBV30 and TRBJ2-5): SQTIHQWPATLVQPVGSPLSLECTVEGTSNPNLYWYRQAAGRGLQLLFYSVGIGQISSEVPQNLSASRPQDRQFILSSKKLLLSDSGFYLCAWSVQGETQYFGPGTRLLVL.

The chain has TRBV5-1 and TRBJ1-6; 10 positions agree with TRBD1. The V gene's germline CDR1 is SGHRS and CDR2 YFSETQ. This CDR3 is built from 23 residues. With V trimmed by 3 bases and J by 0 bases, 21 bases remained unmatched. The CDR3 here is CASSSRTGTGVGIGPSYNSPLHF. Here the CDR3 DNA reads TGCGCCAGCAGCTCCAGAACCGGGACAGGGGTCGGGATAGGTCCCTCCTATAATTCACCCCTCCACTTT.

The chain carries TRBV7-2 and TRBJ2-7; tentatively, D is TRBD1 (6 bases). The CDR3 spans 14 residues. Trimming took off 8 bases at V and 0 bases at J, with 14 bases between the two ends. Germline assignment: CDR1 SGHTA and CDR2 FQGNSA. CDR3 DNA: TGTGCCAGCGCCACAGGGTTGGGCTCCTACGAGCAGTACGTC. It yields the protein CASATGLGSYEQYV.

The chain combines TRBV5-1 with TRBJ2-3, with 10 bases lining up with TRBD2. Germline CDR1 is SGHRS and CDR2 is YFSETQ. The V and J ends lost 2 bases and 2 bases, in that order; junction bases with no gene match: 2. The CDR3 sequence is 15 residues long. The CDR3 protein is CASSLAGGFTDTQYF. The CDR3 nucleotides read TGCGCCAGCAGCTTAGCGGGGGGGTTCACAGATACGCAGTATTTT.

The chain joins TRBV11-2 to TRBJ1-4, with TRBD1 matching over 7 bases. The CDR3 runs 15 residues. Germline V gene lookup returns CDR1 SGHAT and CDR2 FQNNGV. Trimming removed 5 bases from V and 4 bases from J; junction bases left unmatched: 7. The CDR3 loop is CASSPRGAFNEKLFF. DNA of the CDR3: TGTGCCAGCAGCCCCAGGGGGGCCTTTAATGAAAAACTGTTTTTT.

The V and J genes are TRBV6-5 and TRBJ2-4, with D possibly TRBD2 on 6 matching bases. Germline assignment: CDR1 MNHEY and CDR2 SVGAGI. CDR3 length: 15 residues. V gave up 2 bases and J gave up 6 bases, with 14 bases separating them. As DNA, the CDR3 is TGTGCCAGCAGTTACGGCGGGATCGGGGGAAACATTCAGTACTTC. It is translated as CASSYGGIGGNIQYF.

V usage is TRBV6-5 and J usage is TRBJ1-2, with 10 bases that match TRBD1. CDR3 length equals 14 residues. With V trimmed by 4 bases and J by 2 bases, 1 base remained unmatched. In germline, CDR1 is MNHEY, CDR2 SVGAGI. CDR3 sequence (DNA): TGTGCCAGCAGTTCGGGACAGGGGAACTATGGCTACACCTTC. This codes for CASSSGQGNYGYTF.

The chain is built from TRBV7-2 and TRBJ1-6, with D uncertain. The V and J ends lost 1 base and 0 bases respectively, with 4 bases between them. The germline gives CDR1 SGHTA, CDR2 FQGNSA. The CDR3 runs 15 residues. The CDR3 protein is CASSLGSSYNSPLHF. CDR3 nucleotide sequence: TGTGCCAGCAGCTTAGGGAGCTCCTATAATTCACCCCTCCACTTT. The full variable domain, in which reference TRBV7-2 and TRBJ1-6 provide the parts outside the CDR3, is GAGVSQSPSNKVTEKGKDVELRCDPISGHTALYWYRQSLGQGLEFLIYFQGNSAPDKSGLPSDRFSAERTGGSVSTLTIQRTQQEDSAVYLCASSLGSSYNSPLHFGNGTRLTVT.

The chain joins TRBV7-2 to TRBJ2-3; 10 bases fit TRBD2. V lost 3 bases to trimming and J lost 7 bases; unmatched junction nucleotides: 16. This CDR3 region has 18 residues. CDR1 and CDR2 (germline): SGHTA, FQGNSA. The CDR3, as DNA: TGTGCCAGCAGCTTGGGGCTGAGTGCTAGCGGGGGCCCCTATACGCAGTATTTT. Translated: CASSLGLSASGGPYTQYF.

This sequence joins TRBV6-5 and TRBJ1-1; D is undetermined. CDR3 size: 13 residues. V gave up 4 bases and J gave up 1 base, with 7 bases separating them. Germline V gives CDR1 MNHEY, CDR2 SVGAGI. The CDR3 DNA is TGTGCCAGCAGTTTGGGGAGGAACACTGAAGCTTTCTTT. This codes for CASSLGRNTEAFF.

This chain connects TRBV6-6 to TRBJ1-6; 8 bases are a match to TRBD1. The CDR3 is 16 residues long. V lost 4 bases to trimming and J lost 8 bases; unmatched junction nucleotides: 10. The germline V gene has CDR1 MNHNY and CDR2 SVGAGI (reference sequence). DNA for the CDR3: TGTGCCAGCAGTTGGGGATGGACAGGGTCGGATTCACCCCTCCACTTT. This encodes CASSWGWTGSDSPLHF.

Only one count was recorded for this clone. The chain carries TRBV11-2 and TRBJ2-4; 8 nucleotides match TRBD1. V trimming: 5 bases; J trimming: 5 bases; junction bases outside the gene matches: 11. This CDR3 comprises 16 residues. Looked up from germline, CDR1 is SGHAT and CDR2 is FQNNGV. CDR3 coding DNA: TGTGCCAGCAGCCCCCCGGGACAGGCTATCCAAAACATTCAGTACTTC. It encodes CASSPPGQAIQNIQYF.

The J gene is TRBJ1-2, the V gene TRBV7-2, with 8 bases aligning to TRBD1. There are 14 residues in the CDR3. V trimming: 4 bases; J trimming: 7 bases; junction bases outside the gene matches: 8. Germline-derived CDR1 and CDR2 are SGHTA and FQGNSA. CDR3 residues: CASSSGTGGSGYTF. For the CDR3, the DNA is TGTGCCAGCAGCTCTGGTACAGGGGGGTCTGGCTACACCTTC.

The CDR3 nucleotides are TGTGCCAGCAGCTTTCGGGGTAGCACTGAAGCTTTCTTT. Its protein product is CASSFRGSTEAFF. The rearrangement joins TRBV7-2 to TRBJ1-1; D is undetermined. Deletions cut 3 bases from V and 4 bases from J, with 9 bases between. This CDR3 is 13 amino acids long. CDR1 SGHTA and CDR2 FQGNSA come from the germline V gene.

The chain carries TRBV9 and TRBJ2-7; 7 bases agree with TRBD1. CDR1 is SGDLS and CDR2 is YYNGEE in the germline V gene. V dropped 3 bases and J dropped 4; count of bases not matched to a gene: 16. The CDR3 spans 17 residues. The CDR3 loop reads CASSGRYARTGIYEQYV. The CDR3 DNA reads as TGTGCCAGCAGCGGAAGATACGCCAGGACAGGAATATACGAGCAGTACGTC.

V usage is TRBV4-2 and J usage is TRBJ2-3; 12 bases align to TRBD2. Germline loops: CDR1 LGHNA, CDR2 YNFKEQ. The CDR3 runs to 17 residues. V was clipped by 2 bases and J by 2 bases; unmatched bases: 5. CDR3 protein: CASSQNRTSGVTDTQYF. For the CDR3, the DNA is TGTGCCAGCAGCCAAAACAGGACTAGCGGGGTCACAGATACGCAGTATTTT.

The CDR3 bases are TGCGCCATGGGACAGGGGGGACCCTACGAGCAGTACGTC. This codes for CAMGQGGPYEQYV. The rearrangement joins TRBV10-1 to TRBJ2-7; TRBD1 matches at 11 bases. The CDR3 is 13 residues long. The V and J ends lost 10 bases and 2 bases, in that order; junction bases with no gene match: 4. Germline V lookup: CDR1 WNHNN, CDR2 SYGVQD (reference sequence).

This clone was picked up a small number of times. This sequence joins TRBV13 and TRBJ2-1; TRBD2 agrees at 7 bases. CDR3 length: 18 residues. J lost 0 bases, V lost 5 bases, and 13 bases had no gene match. The germline gives CDR1 PRHDT, CDR2 FYEKMQ (reference sequence). The CDR3 loop is CASSAPPTSESSYNEQFF. In DNA, the CDR3 is TGTGCCAGCAGCGCCCCGCCTACTAGCGAGAGCTCCTACAATGAGCAGTTCTTC.

This chain links TRBV6-1 with TRBJ2-5; 10 nucleotides align to TRBD2. The length of the CDR3 is 17 residues. Germline lookup yields CDR1 MNHNS and CDR2 SASEGT. V trimming: 4 bases; J trimming: 2 bases; junction bases outside the gene matches: 10. Written as DNA, the CDR3 is TGTGCCAGCAGTGGGCGACTAGCGGGCGGATCACAAGAGACCCAGTACTTC. It yields the protein CASSGRLAGGSQETQYF.

The V gene is TRBV27, the J gene TRBJ2-5, with 7 bases identical to TRBD2. The CDR3 runs 14 residues. The trim removed 3 bases at V and 4 bases at J, leaving 5 bases unmatched. Germline V CDR1 and CDR2: MNHEY, SMNVEV (reference sequence). DNA for the CDR3: TGTGCCAGCAGTTTGGGAGGGAGGGCAGAGACCCAGTACTTC. Amino acid sequence: CASSLGGRAETQYF.

The chain joins TRBV2 to TRBJ2-1; 12 bases map to TRBD2. V trimming: 7 bases; J trimming: 4 bases; junction bases outside the gene matches: 8. The V gene's germline CDR1 is SNHLY and CDR2 FYNNEI. The CDR3 consists of 16 residues. CDR3 sequence reads: CASTRLAGDKYNEQFF. CDR3 bases: TGTGCCAGCACAAGACTAGCGGGGGACAAATACAATGAGCAGTTCTTC. Looking up the rest from reference TRBV2 and TRBJ2-1 gives the full variable domain: EPEVTQTPSHQVTQMGQEVILRCVPISNHLYFYWYRQILGQKVEFLVSFYNNEISEKSEIFDDQFSVERPDGSNFTLKIRSTKLEDSAMYFCASTRLAGDKYNEQFFGPGTRLTVL.

The V gene is TRBV15, the J gene TRBJ1-5, with 10 bases matching TRBD1. This CDR3 is 16 amino acids long. CDR1 and CDR2 from the germline V gene are LNHNV and YYDKDF (reference sequence). V lost 1 base, J lost 3 bases, and 3 bases stayed unmatched. This CDR3 reads CATSRAGQGVNQPQHF. The CDR3 DNA follows: TGTGCCACCAGCAGAGCCGGACAGGGGGTCAATCAGCCCCAGCATTTT. Drawing the rest from reference TRBV15 and TRBJ1-5, the complete variable domain is DAMVIQNPRYQVTQFGKPVTLSCSQTLNHNVMYWYQQKSSQAPKLLFHYYDKDFNNEADTPDNFQSRRPNTSFCFLDIRSPGLGDTAMYLCATSRAGQGVNQPQHFGDGTRLSIL.

The chain couples TRBV28 to TRBJ1-3; 9 positions agree with TRBD1. Germline V gene sequence: CDR1 MDHEN, CDR2 SYDVKM. The CDR3 has 15 residues. Unmatched junction bases numbered 2, after V lost 3 bases and J lost 2 bases. The CDR3 sequence is CASSFGDRAGNTIYF. The CDR3 DNA follows: TGTGCCAGCAGTTTTGGGGACAGGGCTGGAAACACCATATATTTT. Variable domain in full (rest from reference TRBV28 and TRBJ1-3): DVKVTQSSRYLVKRTGEKVFLECVQDMDHENMFWYRQDPGLGLRLIYFSYDVKMKEKGDIPEGYSVSREKKERFSLILESASTNQTSMYLCASSFGDRAGNTIYFGEGSWLTVV.

The J gene is TRBJ2-2, the V gene TRBV11-3; a possible D gene is TRBD1 (6 bases). CDR1 and CDR2 (germline): SGHNT, YENEEA. The CDR3 is 12 residues long. The V and J ends lost 6 bases and 6 bases respectively, with 8 bases between them. The CDR3 sequence is CASRQGSGELFF. The CDR3 nucleotides read TGTGCCAGCAGGCAGGGGTCCGGGGAGCTGTTTTTT.

The rearrangement links TRBV6-5 to TRBJ2-2; D gene uncertain. From germline, CDR1 is MNHEY and CDR2 SVGAGI. The CDR3 covers 12 residues. The V end lost 7 bases, the J end lost 7 bases, and 10 bases lay between the germline ends. The CDR3 coding sequence is TGTGCCAGCATCACAACGGGCGGGGAGCTGTTTTTT. Its translation: CASITTGGELFF.

The chain is built from TRBV5-6 and TRBJ1-1; 9 bases map to TRBD1. Germline CDR1 and CDR2: SGHDT and YYEEEE. Trimming at V came to 4 bases and at J to 4 bases, leaving 20 bases not matched to a gene. The CDR3 length is 19 residues. The CDR3 loop is CASSILNQIARTGATEAFF. For the CDR3, the DNA is TGTGCCAGCAGCATCCTCAACCAAATTGCCCGGACAGGGGCCACTGAAGCTTTCTTT.